Listed below are T cell receptor beta chains from one sample, sequenced in a study of sequential checkpoint blockade in melanoma. Assay used: immunoSEQ multiplex PCR; TCRdb lists only in-frame clones, some missing. The sample carries some 40,000 clones, 32% recorded once. Sequencing used tumor tissue (inferred from file names), obtained from a patient given nivolumab and ipilimumab in sequence. The source of these receptors is a human donor with melanoma. Each CDR3 is given with its conserved first and last residue. A D gene is named only where the DNA matches it firmly. The size entry is marked missing in some rows and otherwise reads once, few, many or a size class.

>TRBJ2-5|TRBD2|TRBV28|-|13
CASSGGVGETQYF
TGTGCCAGTAGCGGGGGGGTAGGAGAGACCCAGTACTTC
>TRBJ1-5|TRBD1|TRBV15|-|18
CATSTSGTEFHSNQPQHF
TGTGCCACCAGCACCTCCGGGACAGAGTTTCATAGCAATCAGCCCCAGCATTTT
>TRBJ1-6|-|TRBV6-8|few|14
CASSPARDNSPLHF
TGTGCCAGCAGCCCTGCCAGGGATAATTCACCCCTCCACTTT
>TRBJ2-5|-|TRBV30|once|13
CAWSGTHQETQYF
TGTGCCTGGAGCGGGACCCACCAAGAGACCCAGTACTTC
>TRBJ2-3|-|TRBV6-8|many|16
CASSFMGTLHTDTQYF
TGTGCCAGCAGTTTTATGGGGACACTCCACACAGATACGCAGTATTTT
>TRBJ2-4|-|TRBV1|few|13
CASSQEMNYIQYF
TGCGCCAGCAGCCAAGAGATGAACTACATTCAGTACTTC
>TRBJ2-1|-|TRBV7-2|-|13
CASSRFWEDEQFF
TGTGCCAGCAGCCGATTCTGGGAGGATGAGCAGTTCTTC
>TRBJ1-4|-|TRBV19|-|11
CASSIGESLFF
TGTGCCAGTAGTATTGGTGAAAGTCTGTTTTTT
>TRBJ2-1|-|TRBV29-1|few|13
CSVDRTAYNEQFF
TGCAGCGTTGATCGGACAGCCTACAATGAGCAGTTCTTC
>TRBJ1-4|-|TRBV18|-|14
CASSPGATNEKLFF
TGTGCCAGCTCACCGGGAGCAACTAATGAAAAACTGTTTTTT
>TRBJ2-1|-|TRBV18|few|14
CASSPHPSPDEQFF
TGTGCCAGCTCACCACACCCCTCTCCGGATGAGCAGTTCTTC
>TRBJ2-3|TRBD1|TRBV30|-|15
CAWNDGQGITDTQYF
TGTGCCTGGAACGACGGACAGGGTATCACAGATACGCAGTATTTT
>TRBJ2-7|-|TRBV6-8|few|12
CASTSVDYEQYF
TGTGCCAGCACCAGCGTCGACTACGAGCAGTACTTC
>TRBJ1-5|TRBD1|TRBV28|-|16
CASSLYRDRYSQPQHF
TGTGCCAGCAGTCTATACCGGGACAGGTATAGTCAGCCCCAGCATTTT
>TRBJ1-2|-|TRBV2|-|12
CASSRANYGYTF
TGTGCCAGCTCCCGAGCTAACTATGGCTACACCTTC
>TRBJ2-1|-|TRBV9|few|14
CASSVAGQYNEQFF
TGTGCCAGCAGCGTAGCTGGACAGTACAATGAGCAGTTCTTC
>TRBJ1-1|-|TRBV19|-|15
CASSPAGELSTEAFF
TGTGCCAGTAGTCCCGCTGGGGAACTCAGTACTGAAGCTTTCTTT
>TRBJ2-1|-|TRBV9|-|12
CASTLDRMKQFF
TGTGCCAGCACTCTAGACAGGATGAAGCAGTTCTTC
>TRBJ1-5|TRBD1|TRBV11-3|many|14
CASRKQGVNQPQHF
TGTGCCAGCAGGAAGCAGGGGGTCAATCAGCCCCAGCATTTT
>TRBJ1-1|-|TRBV30|few|13
CAWSDGTNTEAFF
TGTGCCTGGAGCGACGGCACCAACACTGAAGCTTTCTTT
>TRBJ1-2|-|TRBV19|-|15
CASSTWTEINYGYTF
TGTGCCAGTAGTACTTGGACAGAGATAAACTATGGCTACACCTTC
>TRBJ1-2|-|TRBV30|-|13
CAWSVLWDDGYTF
TGTGCCTGGAGTGTACTCTGGGACGATGGCTACACCTTC
>TRBJ2-7|-|TRBV11-3|few|15
CASSLTRTTAYEQYF
TGTGCCAGCAGCTTGACCCGGACAACTGCCTACGAGCAGTACTTC
>TRBJ2-3|TRBD2|TRBV11-3|-|18
CASSLSGATSSRTDTQYF
TGTGCCAGCAGCTTGAGCGGGGCAACTAGCAGCCGCACAGATACGCAGTATTTT
>TRBJ2-1|-|TRBV7-5|-|15
CASRRPGLAGVEQFF
TGTGCCAGCAGGCGCCCGGGACTAGCGGGAGTTGAGCAGTTCTTC
>TRBJ1-4|-|TRBV18|-|17
CASSPFQGQGHNEKLFF
TGTGCCAGCTCACCATTCCAGGGCCAGGGGCATAATGAAAAACTGTTTTTT
>TRBJ1-2|-|TRBV9|few|15
CASSVGHSVGGGYTF
TGTGCCAGCAGCGTAGGGCACAGCGTGGGGGGTGGCTACACCTTC
>TRBJ1-2|-|TRBV15|-|17
CATSRDFVRSSNYGYTF
TGTGCCACCAGCAGAGATTTTGTGCGCTCATCTAACTATGGCTACACCTTC
>TRBJ2-7|TRBD1|TRBV11-3|many|15
CASSPGDRSSYEQYF
TGTGCCAGCAGCCCGGGGGACAGGTCATCCTACGAGCAGTACTTC
>TRBJ2-1|TRBD1|TRBV7-7|few|15
CASSSGQEGLSEQFF
TGTGCCAGCAGCTCGGGACAGGAGGGATTGTCAGAGCAGTTCTTC
>TRBJ2-3|TRBD2|TRBV11-3|few|14
CASSLGLAGDTQYF
TGTGCCAGCAGCTTAGGACTAGCTGGAGATACGCAGTATTTT
>TRBJ1-5|-|TRBV18|-|16
CASSPTRGQDNQPQHF
TGTGCCAGCTCACCCACAAGAGGTCAGGACAATCAGCCCCAGCATTTT
>TRBJ2-5|-|TRBV5-1|-|14
CASSRLGGVETQYF
TGCGCCAGCAGCCGCCTGGGGGGCGTAGAGACCCAGTACTTC
>TRBJ1-2|-|TRBV27|-|14
CASSPGRGWDGYTF
TGTGCCAGCAGCCCCGGGAGAGGATGGGATGGCTACACCTTC
>TRBJ1-1|TRBD1|TRBV11-3|-|15
CASSLLTGAGAEAFF
TGTGCCAGCAGCTTACTCACAGGGGCGGGCGCTGAAGCTTTCTTT
>TRBJ2-1|TRBD1|TRBV6-8|-|15
CASILTGGRYNEQFF
TGTGCCAGCATCTTAACAGGGGGGCGCTACAATGAGCAGTTCTTC
>TRBJ2-6|TRBD1|TRBV5-1|-|18
CASSLGDRELTGANVLTF
TGCGCCAGCAGCTTGGGGGACAGGGAACTAACTGGGGCCAACGTCCTGACTTTC
>TRBJ1-1|-|TRBV28|few|15
CASRTPVGGPTEAFF
TGTGCCAGCAGAACTCCCGTTGGGGGCCCCACTGAAGCTTTCTTT
>TRBJ1-2|TRBD1|TRBV11-3|few|15
CASSSRDRVKYGYTF
TGTGCCAGCAGCTCTAGGGACAGGGTCAAGTATGGCTACACCTTC
>TRBJ2-1|TRBD2|TRBV5-1|-|18
CASSLVHHGEGSYNEQFF
TGCGCCAGCAGCTTAGTCCACCATGGGGAGGGCTCCTACAATGAGCAGTTCTTC
>TRBJ2-7|TRBD2|TRBV6-8|few|15
CASSVLAGGPYEQYF
TGTGCCAGCAGTGTTTTAGCGGGAGGACCTTACGAGCAGTACTTC
>TRBJ2-5|TRBD2|TRBV5-1|-|15
CASSLGASGGEAQYF
TGCGCCAGCAGCTTGGGAGCTAGCGGGGGGGAGGCCCAGTACTTC
>TRBJ1-2|-|TRBV6-8|few|13
CASSSTPLSGYTF
TGTGCCAGCAGTTCCACTCCTTTAAGTGGCTACACCTTC
>TRBJ2-1|TRBD2|TRBV9|few|15
CASSVRLAGGNEQFF
TGTGCCAGCAGCGTAAGACTAGCGGGAGGCAATGAGCAGTTCTTC
>TRBJ2-1|-|TRBV23-1|few|13
CASSQVRSTEQFF
TGCGCCAGCAGCCAAGTGCGTAGTACTGAGCAGTTCTTC
>TRBJ2-1|TRBD2|TRBV18|-|16
CASSHVSGGTYNEQFF
TGTGCCAGCTCACATGTTAGCGGGGGGACATACAATGAGCAGTTCTTC
>TRBJ2-5|-|TRBV30|few|13
CAWSTTSKETQYF
TGTGCCTGGAGTACAACTAGCAAAGAGACCCAGTACTTC
>TRBJ2-7|-|TRBV18|-|14
CASSPPPGAREQYF
TGTGCCAGCTCACCACCTCCCGGGGCCCGGGAGCAGTACTTC
>TRBJ2-1|TRBD2|TRBV6-8|few|16
CASSRGTSGSYNEQFF
TGTGCCAGCAGTAGAGGGACTAGCGGGAGCTACAATGAGCAGTTCTTC
>TRBJ2-7|-|TRBV14|-|14
CASSQEGILYEQYF
TGTGCCAGCAGCCAAGAAGGGATCCTCTACGAGCAGTACTTC
>TRBJ2-7|TRBD1|TRBV29-1|-|15
CSVEDTGTGLYEQYF
TGCAGCGTTGAAGATACCGGGACAGGGCTCTACGAGCAGTACTTC
>TRBJ2-6|TRBD2|TRBV7-1|few|18
CASSFSGPLFSGANVLTF
TGTGCCAGCAGCTTTAGCGGGCCGTTATTCTCTGGGGCCAACGTCCTGACTTTC
>TRBJ1-1|-|TRBV30|few|15
CAWRPGGHLNTEAFF
TGTGCCTGGAGGCCCGGGGGACATTTGAACACTGAAGCTTTCTTT
>TRBJ2-5|-|TRBV6-8|-|13
CASSYSAWETQYF
TGTGCCAGCAGTTACTCCGCCTGGGAGACCCAGTACTTC
>TRBJ2-5|TRBD2|TRBV6-8|-|15
CASTQREGGEETQYF
TGTGCCAGCACCCAGCGGGAGGGCGGGGAAGAGACCCAGTACTTC
>TRBJ1-5|TRBD1|TRBV4-1|-|15
CASSLGQGMNQPQHF
TGCGCCAGCAGTCTTGGACAGGGGATGAATCAGCCCCAGCATTTT
>TRBJ2-6|-|TRBV6-8|-|16
CASSSQGSSGANVLTF
TGTGCCAGCAGTTCGCAGGGGAGCTCTGGGGCCAACGTCCTGACTTTC
>TRBJ2-7|-|TRBV6-8|few|14
CASSSGTPGYEQYF
TGTGCCAGCAGTTCTGGGACCCCTGGCTACGAGCAGTACTTC
>TRBJ1-1|-|TRBV30|few|13
CAWSVRVNTEAFF
TGTGCCTGGAGTGTCCGAGTGAACACTGAAGCTTTCTTT
>TRBJ2-3|TRBD2|TRBV11-3|few|17
CASSLGLGGGRTDTQYF
TGTGCCAGCAGCCTCGGACTCGGGGGGGGACGCACAGATACGCAGTATTTT